These 30 T cell receptor beta chains originate from one sample sequenced in a study of cytomegalovirus exposure and HLA in healthy donors. The PCR ran on 60 Vbeta and 13 Jbeta primers. Sequenced by immunoSEQ multiplex PCR; TCRdb stores in-frame clones only, minus some. The sample carries roughly 130,000 clones, roughly three fifths recorded once. Sequencing was performed on PBMCs. These receptors came from a man aged 18 to 29 in good health and CMV-seronegative.

V gene TRBV5-1 combines with J gene TRBJ2-1; D is undetermined. Germline V gene lookup returns CDR1 SGHRS and CDR2 YFSETQ. This CDR3 spans 11 amino acids. Trimming removed 4 bases at V and 6 bases at J, with 5 bases between. The CDR3 DNA reads as TGCGCCAGCAGCGCGATCAATGAGCAGTTCTTC. It is translated as CASSAINEQFF.

The chain combines TRBV19 with TRBJ2-7; perhaps TRBD2 as D (5 bases). There are 14 residues in the CDR3. Per the germline V gene, CDR1 is LNHDA and CDR2 is SQIVND (reference sequence). Trimming left V 4 bases short and J 2 bases short, with 12 bases between. As DNA, the CDR3 is TGTGCCAGTAGTAGAGATCCGCGGGCCTACGAGCAGTACTTC. This encodes CASSRDPRAYEQYF. Together with reference TRBV19 and TRBJ2-7, the CDR3 gives the full variable domain: DGGITQSPKYLFRKEGQNVTLSCEQNLNHDAMYWYRQDPGQGLRLIYYSQIVNDFQKGDIAEGYSVSREKKESFPLTVTSAQKNPTAFYLCASSRDPRAYEQYFGPGTRLTVT.

This clone was observed once. J is TRBJ2-2 and V is TRBV9; 9 bases map to TRBD2. Germline CDR1 and CDR2: SGDLS and YYNGEE. J gave up 0 bases and V 3 bases, and 18 bases lay outside the gene matches. This CDR3 spans 21 amino acids. The CDR3 sequence is CASSGRTGLAQTKPNTGELFF. Written as DNA, the CDR3 is TGTGCCAGCAGCGGGCGTACCGGACTAGCGCAAACAAAACCGAACACCGGGGAGCTGTTTTTT.

A few counts support this clone. The CDR3 here is CASSLVRSTDTQYF. The CDR3 DNA sequence: TGTGCCAGCAGCTTAGTTCGGTCCACAGATACGCAGTATTTT. This chain uses TRBV7-2 with TRBJ2-3; D is undetermined. Germline assignment: CDR1 SGHTA and CDR2 FQGNSA. The length of the CDR3 is 14 residues. V lost 1 base and J 2 bases, leaving 7 bases between the germline ends.

This clone showed up just a few times. The CDR3 protein is CAHQPLRTGRHEQYF. In nucleotides, the CDR3 is TGTGCCCATCAGCCTCTCCGGACAGGGCGGCACGAGCAGTACTTC. V is TRBV27 and J is TRBJ2-7; the match to TRBD1 covers 8 bases. This CDR3 has 15 amino acids. CDR1 MNHEY and CDR2 SMNVEV come from the germline V gene (reference sequence). Losses at the gene ends were 11 bases for V and 5 bases for J; bases not matched to a gene: 17.

This clone appeared a few times. This chain connects TRBV6-5 to TRBJ1-2; 7 bases are a match to TRBD1. The germline V gene encodes CDR1 MNHEY and CDR2 SVGAGI. V gave up 6 bases and J gave up 8 bases; unmatched junction bases: 9. This CDR3 is 13 amino acids long. DNA of the CDR3: TGTGCCAGCAGCAAGACAGGGAATCGGGGCTACACCTTC. The encoded protein is CASSKTGNRGYTF.

V usage is TRBV5-4 and J usage is TRBJ2-2; 7 positions agree with TRBD1. In germline, CDR1 is SGHNT, CDR2 YYREEE (reference sequence). The V segment lost 6 bases and the J segment 6 bases; nucleotides outside the gene matches: 20. This CDR3 is built from 18 residues. The CDR3 here is CASNHRTGTLLGSGELFF. The CDR3 nucleotides read TGTGCCAGCAACCACCGGACAGGCACCCTTTTGGGGTCCGGGGAGCTGTTTTTT.

This chain connects TRBV7-9 to TRBJ2-7; a possible D gene is TRBD1 (6 bases). CDR1 and CDR2 from the germline V gene are SEHNR and FQNEAQ (reference sequence). The V end was cut by 5 bases, the J end by 6 bases, with 17 bases between. The CDR3 runs 14 residues. The CDR3 sequence: CASSRRDTPSEQYF. CDR3 sequence (DNA): TGTGCCAGCAGCCGACGGGACACGCCGAGCGAGCAGTACTTC.

This chain joins TRBV5-4 and TRBJ2-3; D is possibly TRBD2 (5 bases). Germline V gene data show CDR1 as SGHNT and CDR2 as YYREEE (reference sequence). V lost 4 bases to trimming and J lost 7 bases, with 13 bases between them. This CDR3 has 13 residues. The CDR3 region is CASSPPGGYTQYF. The CDR3 DNA follows: TGTGCCAGCAGCCCCCCTGGAGGATATACGCAGTATTTT.

This chain joins TRBV30 and TRBJ1-5, with D uncertain. V was clipped by 3 bases and J by 4 bases, with 19 bases between them. Germline CDR1 and CDR2: GTSNPN and SVGIG (reference sequence). The CDR3 extends over 16 amino acids. CDR3 residues: CAWSPPLVSGNQPQHF. As DNA, the CDR3 is TGTGCCTGGAGCCCGCCCCTGGTCTCGGGAAATCAGCCCCAGCATTTT.

This sequence joins TRBV5-1 and TRBJ2-5; 9 bases fit TRBD2. From germline, CDR1 is SGHRS and CDR2 YFSETQ. The CDR3 length is 15 residues. V was clipped by 0 bases and J by 5 bases; unmatched bases: 5. CDR3 amino acids: CASSLAGTSMETQYF. CDR3 sequence (DNA): TGCGCCAGCAGCTTGGCCGGGACTAGCATGGAGACCCAGTACTTC.

This rearrangement joins TRBV5-1 to TRBJ2-7; D is perhaps TRBD2 (7 bases). V lost 2 bases to trimming and J lost 2 bases, with 20 bases between them. This CDR3 has 17 residues. Looked up from germline, CDR1 is SGHRS and CDR2 is YFSETQ. This chain's CDR3 is CASSLGVRGGLTYEQYF. The CDR3 nucleotides are TGCGCCAGCAGCTTAGGTGTGCGCGGGGGCCTCACCTACGAGCAGTACTTC.

The V call is TRBV30, the J call TRBJ2-3; 7 bases map to TRBD2. J gave up 2 bases and V 3 bases, and 8 bases lay outside the gene matches. The CDR3 sequence is 15 residues long. The germline gives CDR1 GTSNPN, CDR2 SVGIG (reference sequence). The CDR3 bases are TGTGCCTGGAGCCAAAAAGCGGGGTTCACAGATACGCAGTATTTT. This translates into CAWSQKAGFTDTQYF. The full variable domain, completed using reference TRBV30 and TRBJ2-3, is SQTIHQWPATLVQPVGSPLSLECTVEGTSNPNLYWYRQAAGRGLQLLFYSVGIGQISSEVPQNLSASRPQDRQFILSSKKLLLSDSGFYLCAWSQKAGFTDTQYFGPGTRLTVL.

This sequence joins TRBV19 and TRBJ2-7, with 7 bases matching TRBD1. Trimming took 9 bases from V and 0 from J; bases not matched to a gene: 17. The CDR3 sequence is 17 residues long. Per the germline V gene, CDR1 is LNHDA and CDR2 is SQIVND (reference sequence). The CDR3 spells CARTRGQDWTLSYEQYF. The CDR3 region has the DNA TGTGCCAGGACACGCGGACAGGACTGGACTCTCTCCTACGAGCAGTACTTC.

V gene TRBV28 combines with J gene TRBJ2-7; a possible D gene is TRBD2 (6 bases). The ends were cut back, 3 bases at V and 9 bases at J, with 15 bases in the middle. The germline V gene encodes CDR1 MDHEN and CDR2 SYDVKM. This CDR3 is built from 13 residues. The CDR3 nucleotides are TGTGCCAGCAGTTTTTGGGCGGGGCGGGGGCAGTACTTC. Translation gives CASSFWAGRGQYF.

J is TRBJ2-1 and V is TRBV7-3, with 7 nucleotides matching TRBD1. The V gene's germline CDR1 is SGHTA and CDR2 FQGTGA. The CDR3 has 13 amino acids. V trimming: 5 bases; J trimming: 12 bases; junction bases outside the gene matches: 10. CDR3 sequence reads: CASSPRQGLVQFF. The CDR3 DNA sequence: TGTGCCAGCAGCCCGCGACAGGGCCTCGTGCAGTTCTTC.

This sequence joins TRBV6-6 and TRBJ1-1; 8 nucleotides match TRBD1. V lost 6 bases, J lost 10 bases, and 10 bases stayed unmatched. CDR3 length equals 13 residues. Germline CDR1 MNHNY, CDR2 SVGAGI (reference sequence). The CDR3 DNA is TGTGCCAGCAGGGCGGGACAGGTATTTTCAGCTTTCTTT. Translation: CASRAGQVFSAFF.

This clone occurred a few times. The chain is built from TRBV30 and TRBJ2-1; a possible D gene is TRBD2 (7 bases). CDR3 size: 11 residues. Trimming removed 4 bases at V and 15 bases at J, with 16 bases between. Germline loops: CDR1 GTSNPN, CDR2 SVGIG (reference sequence). The CDR3 DNA sequence: TGTGCCTGGACCTCCGGGGGGCGGTGGTTCTTC. Residues: CAWTSGGRWFF.

The V call is TRBV5-1, the J call TRBJ1-2; possibly TRBD1 for D (5 bases). This CDR3 has 15 residues. The ends were cut back, 0 bases at V and 0 bases at J, with 9 bases in the middle. The germline gives CDR1 SGHRS, CDR2 YFSETQ. The CDR3 region has the DNA TGCGCCAGCAGCTTGGGCAGGGTAGCTAACTATGGCTACACCTTC. It yields the protein CASSLGRVANYGYTF.

V and J are TRBV7-6 and TRBJ1-4, with no clear D. The CDR3 runs to 14 residues. CDR1 and CDR2 (germline): SGHVS, FNYEAQ. The V end lost 1 base, the J end lost 2 bases, and 5 bases lay between the germline ends. The CDR3 loop reads CASSLVGTNEKLFF. For the CDR3, the DNA is TGTGCCAGCAGCTTAGTTGGCACTAATGAAAAACTGTTTTTT.

The chain has TRBV11-3 and TRBJ1-2; weak D call: TRBD1 (5 bases). The CDR3 spans 12 residues. Germline V CDR1 and CDR2: SGHNT, YENEEA. Trimming removed 5 bases from V and 7 bases from J, with 11 bases in between. In DNA, the CDR3 is TGTGCCAGCAGCGCGTCAGGGCTTGGCTACACCTTC. This gives the protein CASSASGLGYTF.

The chain recombines TRBV5-6 with TRBJ2-7, with a weak D call TRBD1 (6 bases). CDR1 is SGHDT and CDR2 is YYEEEE in the germline V gene. V lost 4 bases and J lost 4, with 9 bases in between. The CDR3 length is 12 residues. The CDR3 sequence: CASSPGQYEQYF. DNA of the CDR3: TGTGCCAGCAGCCCTGGACAGTACGAGCAGTACTTC.

The rearrangement joins TRBV10-2 to TRBJ2-2; possible D gene TRBD2, 5 bases. The CDR3 runs 13 residues. The V end was cut by 5 bases, the J end by 1 base, with 5 bases between. Germline-derived CDR1 and CDR2 are WSHSY and SAAADI. As DNA, the CDR3 is TGCGCCAGCAGTAGCGGGAACACCGGGGAGCTGTTTTTT. Translation gives CASSSGNTGELFF.

This clone was counted only a few times. The chain uses TRBV28 and TRBJ2-1; possible D gene TRBD2, 5 bases. The V end lost 8 bases, the J end lost 2 bases, and 19 bases lay between the germline ends. CDR1 MDHEN and CDR2 SYDVKM come from the germline V gene. This CDR3 region has 16 residues. The CDR3 here is CASHTVFRGTYNEQFF. CDR3 DNA sequence: TGTGCCAGCCATACGGTCTTCCGGGGAACCTACAATGAGCAGTTCTTC.

This sequence joins TRBV7-9 and TRBJ1-2; 10 positions agree with TRBD1. V gave up 5 bases and J gave up 6 bases; unmatched junction bases: 6. Germline CDR1 and CDR2: SEHNR and FQNEAQ (reference sequence). This CDR3 contains 14 residues. The DNA for the CDR3 is TGTGCCAGCAGCGAGACAGGGGGCGCCAATGGCTACACCTTC. Its protein is CASSETGGANGYTF. The whole variable domain, remainder taken from reference TRBV7-9 and TRBJ1-2, is DTGVSQNPRHKITKRGQNVTFRCDPISEHNRLYWYRQTLGQGPEFLTYFQNEAQLEKSRLLSDRFSAERPKGSFSTLEIQRTEQGDSAMYLCASSETGGANGYTFGSGTRLTVV.

This clone appeared a few times. The J gene is TRBJ2-1, the V gene TRBV5-1; D not resolved. Germline values: CDR1 SGHRS, CDR2 YFSETQ. V lost 1 base to trimming and J lost 1 base, with 9 bases between them. The CDR3 runs to 15 residues. DNA of the CDR3: TGCGCCAGCAGCTTGTTGCTACCATCCTACAATGAGCAGTTCTTC. Protein sequence: CASSLLLPSYNEQFF. Based on the CDR3 plus reference TRBV5-1 and TRBJ2-1, the full variable domain is KAGVTQTPRYLIKTRGQQVTLSCSPISGHRSVSWYQQTPGQGLQFLFEYFSETQRNKGNFPGRFSGRQFSNSRSEMNVSTLELGDSALYLCASSLLLPSYNEQFFGPGTRLTVL.

The chain joins TRBV9 to TRBJ1-2, with D tentatively TRBD1 (5 bases). V was cut by 2 bases and J by 5 bases, with 10 bases left in between. This CDR3 is 13 amino acids long. The germline V gene has CDR1 SGDLS and CDR2 YYNGEE. This CDR3 is CASSVRSGYGYTF. DNA of the CDR3: TGTGCCAGCAGCGTTAGGTCAGGGTATGGCTACACCTTC.

The chain uses TRBV28 and TRBJ2-5; possible D gene TRBD2, 5 bases. Germline CDR1 reads MDHEN; CDR2 reads SYDVKM. The CDR3 consists of 15 residues. Trimming pared 4 bases from V and 4 bases from J, leaving 16 bases between. The CDR3 is CASSSSDLAGETQYF. The CDR3 DNA reads as TGTGCCAGCAGTTCCTCGGACCTAGCAGGAGAGACCCAGTACTTC.

This clone was seen only a few times. V gene TRBV6-5 combines with J gene TRBJ2-3; D may be TRBD1 (5 bases). CDR3 length: 15 residues. Germline V gene sequence: CDR1 MNHEY, CDR2 SVGAGI. V shed 3 bases and J shed 0 bases, with 10 bases lying between them. The CDR3 spells CASSYDSSSTDTQYF. The CDR3 coding sequence is TGTGCCAGCAGTTATGACAGCAGTAGCACAGATACGCAGTATTTT.

The V gene is TRBV2, the J gene TRBJ2-3; D is perhaps TRBD2 (6 bases). Deletions cut 7 bases from V and 0 bases from J, with 11 bases between. This CDR3 region has 14 residues. Germline V gene sequence: CDR1 SNHLY, CDR2 FYNNEI. The CDR3 reads CASKYGGSTDTQYF. CDR3 in DNA: TGTGCCAGCAAATACGGGGGAAGCACAGATACGCAGTATTTT.